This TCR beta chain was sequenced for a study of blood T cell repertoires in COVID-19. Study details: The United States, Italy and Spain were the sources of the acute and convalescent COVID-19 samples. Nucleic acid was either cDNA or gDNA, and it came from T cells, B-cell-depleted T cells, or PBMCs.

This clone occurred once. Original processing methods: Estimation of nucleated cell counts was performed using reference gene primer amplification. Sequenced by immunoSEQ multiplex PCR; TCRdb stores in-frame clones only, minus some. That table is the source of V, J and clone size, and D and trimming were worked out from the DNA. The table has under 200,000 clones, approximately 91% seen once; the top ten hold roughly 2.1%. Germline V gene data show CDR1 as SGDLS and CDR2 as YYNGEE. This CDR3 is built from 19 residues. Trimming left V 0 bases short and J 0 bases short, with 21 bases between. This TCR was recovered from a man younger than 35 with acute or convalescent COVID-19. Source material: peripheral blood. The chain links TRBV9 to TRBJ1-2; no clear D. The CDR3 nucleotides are TGTGCCAGCAGCGTAGCACCCTTCCCCGGCCTAGTACCTAACTATGGCTACACCTTC. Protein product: CASSVAPFPGLVPNYGYTF.